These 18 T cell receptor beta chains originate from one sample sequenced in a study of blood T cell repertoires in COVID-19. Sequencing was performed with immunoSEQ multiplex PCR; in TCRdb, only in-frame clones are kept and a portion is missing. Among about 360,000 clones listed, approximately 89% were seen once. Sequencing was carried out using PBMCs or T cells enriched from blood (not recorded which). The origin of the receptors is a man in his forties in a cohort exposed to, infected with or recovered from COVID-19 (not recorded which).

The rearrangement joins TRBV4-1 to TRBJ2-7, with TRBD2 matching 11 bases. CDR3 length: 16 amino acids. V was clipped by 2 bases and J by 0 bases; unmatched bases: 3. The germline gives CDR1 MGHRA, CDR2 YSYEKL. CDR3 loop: CASSQRLAGSSYEQYF. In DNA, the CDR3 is TGCGCCAGCAGCCAAAGACTAGCGGGAAGCTCCTACGAGCAGTACTTC.

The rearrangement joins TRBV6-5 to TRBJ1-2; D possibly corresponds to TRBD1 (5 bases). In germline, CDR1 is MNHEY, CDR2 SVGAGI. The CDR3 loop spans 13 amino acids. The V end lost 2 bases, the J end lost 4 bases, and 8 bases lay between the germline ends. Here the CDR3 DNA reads TGTGCCAGCAGTTACGGCGGGACCTATGGCTACACCTTC. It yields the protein CASSYGGTYGYTF.

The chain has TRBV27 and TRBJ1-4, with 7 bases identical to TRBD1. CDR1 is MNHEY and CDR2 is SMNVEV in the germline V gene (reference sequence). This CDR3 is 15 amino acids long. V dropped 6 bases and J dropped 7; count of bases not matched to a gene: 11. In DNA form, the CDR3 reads TGTGCCAGCAGCCGATCCCGGGACAGCTTTGAAAAACTGTTTTTT. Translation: CASSRSRDSFEKLFF.

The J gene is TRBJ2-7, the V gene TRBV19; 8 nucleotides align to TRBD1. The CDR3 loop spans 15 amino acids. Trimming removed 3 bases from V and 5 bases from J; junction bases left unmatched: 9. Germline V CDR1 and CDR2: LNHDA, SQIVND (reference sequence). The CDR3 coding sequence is TGTGCCAGTAGTATCGGGCAGGGGGCGCGAGACGAGCAGTACTTC. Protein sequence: CASSIGQGARDEQYF.

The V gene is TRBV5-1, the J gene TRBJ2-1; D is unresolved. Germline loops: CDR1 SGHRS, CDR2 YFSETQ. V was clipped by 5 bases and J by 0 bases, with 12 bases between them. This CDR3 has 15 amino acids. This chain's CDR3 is CASRVTYSSYNEQFF. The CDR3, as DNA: TGCGCCAGCAGAGTGACATATAGCTCCTACAATGAGCAGTTCTTC.

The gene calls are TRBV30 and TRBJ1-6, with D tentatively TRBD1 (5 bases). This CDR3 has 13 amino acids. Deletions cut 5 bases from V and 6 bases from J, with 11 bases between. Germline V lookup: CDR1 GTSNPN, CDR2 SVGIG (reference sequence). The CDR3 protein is CAWAQGSNSPLHF. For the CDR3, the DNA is TGTGCCTGGGCTCAGGGTTCTAATTCACCCCTCCACTTT.

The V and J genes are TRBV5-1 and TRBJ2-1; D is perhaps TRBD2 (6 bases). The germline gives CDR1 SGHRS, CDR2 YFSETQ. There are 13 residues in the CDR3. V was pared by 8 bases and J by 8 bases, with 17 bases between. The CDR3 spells CASKTGLLDEQFF. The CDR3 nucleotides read TGCGCCAGTAAAACGGGACTCCTGGATGAGCAGTTCTTC. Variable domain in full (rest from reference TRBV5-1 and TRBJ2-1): KAGVTQTPRYLIKTRGQQVTLSCSPISGHRSVSWYQQTPGQGLQFLFEYFSETQRNKGNFPGRFSGRQFSNSRSEMNVSTLELGDSALYLCASKTGLLDEQFFGPGTRLTVL.

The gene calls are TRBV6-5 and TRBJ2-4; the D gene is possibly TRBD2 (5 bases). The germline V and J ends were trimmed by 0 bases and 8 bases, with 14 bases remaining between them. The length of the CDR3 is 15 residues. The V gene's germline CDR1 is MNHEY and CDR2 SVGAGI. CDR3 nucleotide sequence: TGTGCCAGCAGTTACTCTAGTAGCGTTTCGTACATTCAGTACTTC. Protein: CASSYSSSVSYIQYF.

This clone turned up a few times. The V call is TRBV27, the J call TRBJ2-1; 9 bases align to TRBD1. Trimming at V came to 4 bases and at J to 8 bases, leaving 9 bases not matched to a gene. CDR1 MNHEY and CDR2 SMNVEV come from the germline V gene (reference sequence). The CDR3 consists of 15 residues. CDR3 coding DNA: TGTGCCAGCAGTTGGGGTGACAGGGGGTTCGATGAGCAGTTCTTC. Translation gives CASSWGDRGFDEQFF.

The CDR3 loop is CATREGGFTGELFF. CDR3 nucleotides: TGTGCCACCCGAGAGGGGGGGTTCACCGGGGAGCTGTTTTTT. The chain employs TRBV24-1 and TRBJ2-2; D perhaps matches TRBD2 (7 bases). Deletions cut 9 bases from V and 4 bases from J, with 14 bases between. Germline values: CDR1 KGHDR, CDR2 SFDVKD. There are 14 residues in the CDR3.

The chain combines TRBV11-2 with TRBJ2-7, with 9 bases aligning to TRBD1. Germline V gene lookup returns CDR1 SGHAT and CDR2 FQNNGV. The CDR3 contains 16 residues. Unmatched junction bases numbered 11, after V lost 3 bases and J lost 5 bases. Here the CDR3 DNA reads TGTGCCAGCAGCTTGGGCCCGACAGGGGGTAGGCACGAGCAGTACTTC. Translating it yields CASSLGPTGGRHEQYF.

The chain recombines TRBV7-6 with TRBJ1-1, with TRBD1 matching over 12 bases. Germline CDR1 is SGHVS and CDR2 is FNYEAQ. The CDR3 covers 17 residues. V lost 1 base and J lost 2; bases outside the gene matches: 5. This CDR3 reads CASSLGGTGGFNTEAFF. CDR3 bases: TGTGCCAGCAGCTTAGGCGGGACAGGGGGCTTTAACACTGAAGCTTTCTTT.

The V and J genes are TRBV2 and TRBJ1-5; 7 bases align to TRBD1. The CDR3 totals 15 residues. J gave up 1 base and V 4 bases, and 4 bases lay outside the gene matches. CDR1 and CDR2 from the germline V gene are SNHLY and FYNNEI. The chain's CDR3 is CASSGQGISNQPQHF. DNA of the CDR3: TGTGCCAGCAGTGGACAGGGTATCAGCAATCAGCCCCAGCATTTT.

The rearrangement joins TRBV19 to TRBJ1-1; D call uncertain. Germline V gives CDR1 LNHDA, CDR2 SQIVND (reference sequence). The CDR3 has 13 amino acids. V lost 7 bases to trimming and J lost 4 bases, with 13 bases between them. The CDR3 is CASKKWEGTEAFF. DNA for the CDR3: TGTGCCAGTAAGAAGTGGGAGGGCACTGAAGCTTTCTTT.

CDR3 bases: TGCGCCAGCAGCCCTATTGTTGGCGGGACCTTCACCGGGGAGCTGTTTTTT. It is translated as CASSPIVGGTFTGELFF. The rearrangement joins TRBV5-1 to TRBJ2-2; D may be TRBD2 (6 bases). The length of the CDR3 is 17 residues. CDR1 is SGHRS and CDR2 is YFSETQ in the germline V gene. Trimming shortened V by 4 bases and J by 4 bases, and 20 bases separated the two germline ends.

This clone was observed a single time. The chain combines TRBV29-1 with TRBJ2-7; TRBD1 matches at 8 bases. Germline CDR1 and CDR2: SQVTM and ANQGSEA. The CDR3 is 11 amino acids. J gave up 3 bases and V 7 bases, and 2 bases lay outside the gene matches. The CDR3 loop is CSAGQGYEQYF. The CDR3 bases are TGCAGCGCCGGACAGGGCTACGAGCAGTACTTC.

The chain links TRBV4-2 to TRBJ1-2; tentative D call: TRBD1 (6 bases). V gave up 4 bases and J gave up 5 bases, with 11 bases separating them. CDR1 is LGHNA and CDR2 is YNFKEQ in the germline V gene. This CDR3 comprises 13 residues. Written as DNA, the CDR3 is TGTGCCAGCAGCCCCGGACAGTCATATGGCTACACCTTC. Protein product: CASSPGQSYGYTF.

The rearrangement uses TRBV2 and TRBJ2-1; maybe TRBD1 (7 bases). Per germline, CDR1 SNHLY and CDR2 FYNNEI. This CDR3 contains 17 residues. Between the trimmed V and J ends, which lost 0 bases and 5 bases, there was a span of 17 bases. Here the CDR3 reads CASSEARQGLKDNEQFF. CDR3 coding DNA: TGTGCCAGCAGTGAAGCGCGACAGGGACTGAAAGACAATGAGCAGTTCTTC. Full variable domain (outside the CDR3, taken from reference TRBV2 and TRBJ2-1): EPEVTQTPSHQVTQMGQEVILRCVPISNHLYFYWYRQILGQKVEFLVSFYNNEISEKSEIFDDQFSVERPDGSNFTLKIRSTKLEDSAMYFCASSEARQGLKDNEQFFGPGTRLTVL.